This T cell receptor beta chain is from a study of beta chain features in type 1 diabetes. Broader study findings: Type 1 diabetes patients had moderately but significantly shorter TCRB CDR3s in all four CD4+ subsets.

About this clone itself: Its specificity is not known.

Reverse transcribing all isolated RNA meant expressed TCRB transcripts were sequenced. Measured with immunoSEQ multiplex PCR; TCRdb has only the in-frame clones, and not every one. Seen here are about 340,000 clones, roughly 13% observed once, and the top ten hold about 0.016%. CDR3 length equals 14 residues. With V trimmed by 5 bases and J by 8 bases, 4 bases remained unmatched. Germline V CDR1 and CDR2: KGHSH, LQKENI. Sequencing used naive CD4+ T cells from blood. This chain uses TRBV18 with TRBJ2-1, with 12 positions matching TRBD2. The TCR sequence derives from a woman aged 18-29 years with type 1 diabetes. CDR3 residues: CASSILAGGDEQFF. The CDR3 DNA reads TGTGCCAGCTCAATCCTAGCGGGAGGGGATGAGCAGTTCTTC.